This TCR beta chain was observed in a study of blood T cell repertoires in COVID-19. Participants spanned ages about 18 to 100 years and resided in around 25 US areas. Per germline, CDR1 SGHRS and CDR2 YFSETQ. This CDR3 has 12 amino acids. The germline V and J ends were trimmed by 4 bases and 10 bases, with 12 bases remaining between them. Produced via immunoSEQ multiplex PCR; TCRdb's table is partial and in-frame only. This sample has about 130,000 clones, with roughly 87% found just once. V is TRBV5-1 and J is TRBJ2-1; weak D call: TRBD1 (5 bases). This receptor was obtained from a man aged 25-45 years who had recovered from COVID-19. The source material was PBMCs or T cells enriched from blood (not recorded which). In DNA form, the CDR3 reads TGCGCCAGCAGCCCTGACAACAGGGAGCAGTTCTTC. Encoded protein: CASSPDNREQFF.